This T cell receptor beta chain was recovered during a study of shared clonotypes between healthy human individuals. All donors were Caucasian adults living in Nashville, Tennessee. The protocol was immunoSEQ multiplex PCR, while the TCRdb copy is restricted to in-frame clones and leaves out a portion. This repertoire shows 2 million to 3 million clones, 90% to 95% found once; its top ten account for over 0.12%. Germline V gives CDR1 MNHEY, CDR2 SVGAGI. This CDR3 contains 14 residues. Between the trimmed V and J ends, which lost 5 bases and 2 bases, there was a span of 12 bases. This receptor was taken from a man younger than 35 in good health. The sequenced material came from naive CD4+ T cells sorted from blood. Indicated subset: CD45RA+ positively selected. This chain joins TRBV6-5 and TRBJ1-2; D gene ambiguous. CDR3 in amino acids: CASSRRKTNYGYTF. CDR3 in DNA: TGTGCCAGCAGTCGAAGGAAGACCAACTATGGCTACACCTTC.